A selection of T cell receptor beta chains follows, all from one sample in a study of blood T cell repertoires in COVID-19. Clones were read by immunoSEQ multiplex PCR, and TCRdb kept only the in-frame ones, dropping some. The sample shows some 290,000 clones, roughly 90% of them seen only once. The source material was peripheral blood. These receptors came from a woman aged 25 to 39 with COVID-19, enrolled during active disease. CDR3s include the opening cysteine and the closing phenylalanine or tryptophan. Each record gives: clone size, V gene, D gene, CDR3 length, J gene, CDR3 DNA, CDR3 protein. D genes are given only for firm matches. Clone size is shown for a subset of rows, as once, few, many or a class of expanded clone.

>once|TRBV7-7|NA|15|TRBJ2-3
TGTGCCAGCAGCTTAGCCCCAACGGGGACAGATACGCAGTATTTT
CASSLAPTGTDTQYF
>once|TRBV9|NA|15|TRBJ2-7
TGTGCCAGCAGCGTAGCGGCAGGGGTCGCCTACGAGCAGTACTTC
CASSVAAGVAYEQYF
>NA|TRBV19|TRBD1|17|TRBJ1-5
TGTGCCAGTAGCGACAGTGGACAGGCCGCCTCTAATCAGCCCCAGCATTTT
CASSDSGQAASNQPQHF
>NA|TRBV10-3|TRBD1|14|TRBJ2-7
TGTGCCATCACCCGGGACAGGGGGATTGACGAGCAGTACTTC
CAITRDRGIDEQYF
>NA|TRBV10-2|NA|15|TRBJ1-2
TGCGCCAGCAAGGAGGGCGCCGAGAGGGGCTATGGCTACACCTTC
CASKEGAERGYGYTF
>NA|TRBV5-5|TRBD1|15|TRBJ2-5
TGTGCCAGCAGCTTGCAGGGACAGGGTGTGGGGACCCAGTACTTC
CASSLQGQGVGTQYF
>NA|TRBV6-1|TRBD2|17|TRBJ2-3
TGTGCCAGCAGTGAACAACCGACTAGCGGGGGCGGGGATACGCAGTATTTT
CASSEQPTSGGGDTQYF
>NA|TRBV4-1|TRBD2|15|TRBJ2-7
TGCGCCAGCAGCCAAGTACTAGCGGGAGGATACGAGCAGTACTTC
CASSQVLAGGYEQYF
>NA|TRBV6-6|NA|14|TRBJ1-1
TGTGCCAGCAGTTACGACCAGGTTCTCACTGAAGCTTTCTTT
CASSYDQVLTEAFF
>NA|TRBV18|NA|16|TRBJ1-1
TGTGCCAGCTCACCGATGCGGGGGCAGGAGAACACTGAAGCTTTCTTT
CASSPMRGQENTEAFF
>NA|TRBV3-1/TRBV3-2|NA|22|TRBJ2-2
TGTGCCAGCAGCCAAGGCTCCCCTGGCACCCTCCGCCCTGACAAAAACACCGGGGAGCTGTTTTTT
CASSQGSPGTLRPDKNTGELFF
>NA|TRBV5-1|NA|14|TRBJ2-7
TGCGCCAGCAGCCCCACCGGGGACATCTACGAGCAGTACTTC
CASSPTGDIYEQYF
>few|TRBV5-1|NA|16|TRBJ1-2
TGCGCCAGCAGCCCCTCTACTCCTGGGGAGAACTATGGCTACACCTTC
CASSPSTPGENYGYTF
>few|TRBV14|NA|11|TRBJ2-7
TGTGCCAGCAGCCAAGGAGGCGAGCAGTACTTC
CASSQGGEQYF
>NA|TRBV18|TRBD2|16|TRBJ2-5
TGTGCCAGCTCGCCGACCGGGACTAGCGGGCAAGAGACCCAGTACTTC
CASSPTGTSGQETQYF
>NA|TRBV2|NA|13|TRBJ2-5
TGTGCCAGCACTCGAATGAGGCAAGAGACCCAGTACTTC
CASTRMRQETQYF
>NA|TRBV9|NA|14|TRBJ2-4
TGTGCCAGCAGCCCGGGGTCGGCGTCCGTCATTCAGTACTTC
CASSPGSASVIQYF
>NA|TRBV19|TRBD1|15|TRBJ2-7
TGTGCCAGTCGGCTCGGGACAGCGAGCTCCTACGAGCAGTACTTC
CASRLGTASSYEQYF
>NA|TRBV15|TRBD1|15|TRBJ1-4
TGTGCCACCAGCACACCCGGACAGGGTAGTGAAAAACTGTTTTTT
CATSTPGQGSEKLFF
>NA|TRBV19|NA|13|TRBJ1-5
TGTGCCACTTGCCCGGGGAGCAATCAGCCCCAGCATTTT
CATCPGSNQPQHF
>NA|TRBV28|NA|12|TRBJ1-2
TGTGCCAGCAGTTTATTACGGTTCGGCTACACCTTC
CASSLLRFGYTF
>NA|TRBV30|NA|12|TRBJ2-7
TGTGCCTTAAATTCCAGATCCTACGAGCAGTACTTC
CALNSRSYEQYF
>NA|TRBV5-6|NA|13|TRBJ1-1
TGTGCCAGCAGCTACAGGGCGAACACTGAAGCTTTCTTT
CASSYRANTEAFF
>NA|TRBV29-1|NA|14|TRBJ1-2
TGCAGCGTTGAAGATCCCAGGAACCATTATGGCTACACCTTC
CSVEDPRNHYGYTF
>NA|TRBV27|NA|14|TRBJ2-3
TGTGCCAGCAGTTTATCCCGCCTAGCGGATACGCAGTATTTT
CASSLSRLADTQYF
>NA|TRBV11-1|NA|13|TRBJ2-4
TGTGCCAGCAGCGGGCAAAAGGAAAACATTCAGTACTTC
CASSGQKENIQYF
>NA|TRBV10-1|TRBD2|16|TRBJ2-1
TGCGCCAGCAGTGAGTCGAAAGCGGGAGGGAAACGGGAGCAGTTCTTC
CASSESKAGGKREQFF
>NA|TRBV9|NA|16|TRBJ1-3
TGTGCCAGCAGCAAAGCCACACAGGGTACAGGAAACACCATATATTTT
CASSKATQGTGNTIYF
>NA|TRBV24-1|NA|14|TRBJ1-4
TGTGCCACCAGTGATGGCCGAAGTGGTGAAAAACTGTTTTTT
CATSDGRSGEKLFF
>NA|TRBV3-1/TRBV3-2|NA|15|TRBJ1-3
TGTGCCAGCAGCCAAGAGTACAGGGAGGGAAACACCATATATTTT
CASSQEYREGNTIYF
>NA|TRBV5-1|TRBD1|16|TRBJ2-2
TGCGCCAGCAGCTCTCTCGGACAGGGAAACACCGGGGAGCTGTTTTTT
CASSSLGQGNTGELFF
>NA|TRBV27|TRBD1|15|TRBJ2-7
TGTGCCAGCAGTTTAGCCGGGACAGGGGACGACGAGCAGTACTTC
CASSLAGTGDDEQYF
>NA|TRBV4-2|TRBD2|19|TRBJ2-3
TGTGCCAGCAGCCAAGTTGTTCCTAGCGGGATAACTAGCACAGATACGCAGTATTTT
CASSQVVPSGITSTDTQYF
>NA|TRBV7-9|NA|16|TRBJ1-4
TGTGCCAGCAGCACACTAAGTTTCTCAACTAATGAAAAACTGTTTTTT
CASSTLSFSTNEKLFF